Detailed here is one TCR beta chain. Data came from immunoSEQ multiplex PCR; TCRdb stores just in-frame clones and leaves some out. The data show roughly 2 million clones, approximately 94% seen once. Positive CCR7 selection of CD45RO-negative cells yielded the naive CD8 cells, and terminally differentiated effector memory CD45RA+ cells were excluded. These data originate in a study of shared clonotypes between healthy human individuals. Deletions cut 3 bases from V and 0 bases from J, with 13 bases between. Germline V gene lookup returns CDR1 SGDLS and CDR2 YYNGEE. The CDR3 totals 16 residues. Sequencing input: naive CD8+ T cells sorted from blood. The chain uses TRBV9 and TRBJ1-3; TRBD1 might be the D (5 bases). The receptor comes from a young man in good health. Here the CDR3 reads CASSDNRYSSGNTIYF. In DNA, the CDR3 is TGTGCCAGCAGCGACAACAGGTACAGCTCTGGAAACACCATATATTTT.